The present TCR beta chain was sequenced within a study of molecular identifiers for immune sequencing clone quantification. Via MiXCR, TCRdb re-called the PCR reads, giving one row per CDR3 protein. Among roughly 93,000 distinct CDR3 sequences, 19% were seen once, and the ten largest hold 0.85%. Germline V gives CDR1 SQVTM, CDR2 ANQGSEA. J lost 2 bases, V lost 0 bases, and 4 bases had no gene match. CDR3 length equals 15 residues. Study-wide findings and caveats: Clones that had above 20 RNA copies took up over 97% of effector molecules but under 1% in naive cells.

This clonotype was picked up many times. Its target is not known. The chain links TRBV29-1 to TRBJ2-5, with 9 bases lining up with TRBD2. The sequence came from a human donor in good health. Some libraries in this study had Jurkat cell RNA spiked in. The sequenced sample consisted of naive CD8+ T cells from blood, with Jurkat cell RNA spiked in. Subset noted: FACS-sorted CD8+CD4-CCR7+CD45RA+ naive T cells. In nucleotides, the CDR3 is TGCAGCGTTGAAGAAGGCCTAGCGGGGCAAGAGACCCAGTACTTC. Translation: CSVEEGLAGQETQYF. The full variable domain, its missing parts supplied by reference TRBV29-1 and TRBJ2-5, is SAVISQKPSRDICQRGTSLTIQCQVDSQVTMMFWYRQQPGQSLTLIATANQGSEATYESGFVIDKFPISRPNLTFSTLTVSNMSPEDSSIYLCSVEEGLAGQETQYFGPGTRLLVL.